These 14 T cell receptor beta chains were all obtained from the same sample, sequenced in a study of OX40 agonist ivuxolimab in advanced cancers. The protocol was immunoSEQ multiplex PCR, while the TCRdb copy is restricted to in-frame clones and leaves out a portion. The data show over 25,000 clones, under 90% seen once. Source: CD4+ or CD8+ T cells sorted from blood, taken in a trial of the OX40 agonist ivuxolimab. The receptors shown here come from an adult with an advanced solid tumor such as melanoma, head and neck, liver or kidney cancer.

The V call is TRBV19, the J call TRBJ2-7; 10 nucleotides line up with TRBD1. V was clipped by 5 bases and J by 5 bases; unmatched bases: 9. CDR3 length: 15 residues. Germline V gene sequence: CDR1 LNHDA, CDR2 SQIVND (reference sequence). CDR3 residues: CASSPGTGVVDEQYF. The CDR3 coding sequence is TGTGCCAGTAGTCCCGGGACAGGGGTTGTGGACGAGCAGTACTTC.

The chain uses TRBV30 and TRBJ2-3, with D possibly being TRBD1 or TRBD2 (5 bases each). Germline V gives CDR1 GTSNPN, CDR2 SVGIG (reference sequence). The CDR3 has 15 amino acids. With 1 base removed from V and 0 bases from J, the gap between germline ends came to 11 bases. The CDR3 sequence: CAWSAGTVSTDTQYF. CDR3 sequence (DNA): TGTGCCTGGAGTGCCGGGACGGTAAGCACAGATACGCAGTATTTT.

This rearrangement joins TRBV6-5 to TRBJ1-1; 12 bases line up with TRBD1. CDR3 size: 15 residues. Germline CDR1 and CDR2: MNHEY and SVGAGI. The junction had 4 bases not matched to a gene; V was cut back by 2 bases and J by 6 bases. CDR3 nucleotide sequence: TGTGCCAGCAGTTACCAGGGACAGGGGGCTCCTGAAGCTTTCTTT. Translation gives CASSYQGQGAPEAFF.

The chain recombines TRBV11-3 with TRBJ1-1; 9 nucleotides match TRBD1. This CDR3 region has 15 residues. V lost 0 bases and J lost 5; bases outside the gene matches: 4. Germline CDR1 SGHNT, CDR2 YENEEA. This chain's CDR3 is CASSLEGQGPTEAFF. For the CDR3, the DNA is TGTGCCAGCAGCTTAGAGGGACAGGGTCCTACTGAAGCTTTCTTT. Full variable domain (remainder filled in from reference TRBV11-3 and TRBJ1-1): EAGVVQSPRYKIIEKKQPVAFWCNPISGHNTLYWYLQNLGQGPELLIRYENEEAVDDSQLPKDRFSAERLKGVDSTLKIQPAELGDSAVYLCASSLEGQGPTEAFFGQGTRLTVV.

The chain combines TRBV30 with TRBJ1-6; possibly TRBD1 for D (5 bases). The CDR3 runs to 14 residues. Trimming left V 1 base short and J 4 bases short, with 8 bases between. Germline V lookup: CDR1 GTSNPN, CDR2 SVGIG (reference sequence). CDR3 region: CAWSEGQYNSPLHF. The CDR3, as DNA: TGTGCCTGGAGTGAGGGGCAGTATAATTCACCCCTCCACTTT.

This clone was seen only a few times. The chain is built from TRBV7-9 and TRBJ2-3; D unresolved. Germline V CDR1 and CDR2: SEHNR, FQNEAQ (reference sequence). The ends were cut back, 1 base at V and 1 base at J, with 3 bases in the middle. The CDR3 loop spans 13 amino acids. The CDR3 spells CASSLVGTDTQYF. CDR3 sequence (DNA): TGTGCCAGCAGCTTAGTTGGCACAGATACGCAGTATTTT.

Here the CDR3 DNA reads TGTGCCAGCAGCCTGGGACTAGCGGCCTACGAGCAGTACTTC. Protein product: CASSLGLAAYEQYF. V and J are TRBV6-5 and TRBJ2-7; 11 bases match TRBD2. The CDR3 spans 14 residues. Germline V gene sequence: CDR1 MNHEY, CDR2 SVGAGI. J gave up 2 bases and V 6 bases, and 3 bases lay outside the gene matches.

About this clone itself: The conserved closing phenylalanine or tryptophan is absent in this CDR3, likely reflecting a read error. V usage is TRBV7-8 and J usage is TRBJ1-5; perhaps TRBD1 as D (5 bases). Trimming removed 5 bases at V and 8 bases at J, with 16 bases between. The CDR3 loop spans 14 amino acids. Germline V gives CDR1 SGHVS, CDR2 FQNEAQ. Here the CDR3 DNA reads TGTGCCAGCAGCCCACTCGGGGCGTCGGAGCCCCAGCATCTT. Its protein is CASSPLGASEPQHL.

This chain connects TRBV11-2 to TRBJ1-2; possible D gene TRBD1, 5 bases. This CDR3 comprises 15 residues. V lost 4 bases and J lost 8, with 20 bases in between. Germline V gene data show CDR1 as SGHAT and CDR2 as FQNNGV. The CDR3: CASSSHRDLAMGYTF. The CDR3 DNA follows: TGTGCCAGCAGCTCCCACCGGGACCTTGCTATGGGCTACACCTTC.

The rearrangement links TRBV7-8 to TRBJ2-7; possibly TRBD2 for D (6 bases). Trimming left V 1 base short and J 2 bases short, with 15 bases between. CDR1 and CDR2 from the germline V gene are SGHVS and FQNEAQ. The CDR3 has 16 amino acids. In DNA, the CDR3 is TGTGCCAGCAGCTTAGGGGGCGCGGGGCTCACCTACGAGCAGTACTTC. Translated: CASSLGGAGLTYEQYF.

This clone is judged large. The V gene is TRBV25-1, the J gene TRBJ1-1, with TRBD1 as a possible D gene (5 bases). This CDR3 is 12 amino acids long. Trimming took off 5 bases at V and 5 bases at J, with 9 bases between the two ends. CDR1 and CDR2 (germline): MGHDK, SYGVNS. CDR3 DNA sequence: TGTGCCAGCAGTCCTCGGGGGACTGAAGCTTTCTTT. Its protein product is CASSPRGTEAFF.

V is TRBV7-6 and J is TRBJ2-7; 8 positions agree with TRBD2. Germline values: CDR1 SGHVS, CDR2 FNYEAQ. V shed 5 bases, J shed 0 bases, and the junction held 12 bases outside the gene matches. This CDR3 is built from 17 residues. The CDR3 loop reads CASSRTSPIGSSYEQYF. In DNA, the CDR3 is TGTGCCAGCAGCCGGACTAGCCCAATAGGGAGCTCCTACGAGCAGTACTTC.

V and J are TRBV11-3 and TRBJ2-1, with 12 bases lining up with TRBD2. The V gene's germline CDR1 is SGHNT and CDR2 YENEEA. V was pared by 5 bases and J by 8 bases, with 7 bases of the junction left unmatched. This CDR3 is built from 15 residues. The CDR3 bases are TGTGCCAGCAGCCCCAGGACTAGCGGGATATATGAGCAGTTCTTC. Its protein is CASSPRTSGIYEQFF. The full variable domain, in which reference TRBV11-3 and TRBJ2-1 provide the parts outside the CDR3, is EAGVVQSPRYKIIEKKQPVAFWCNPISGHNTLYWYLQNLGQGPELLIRYENEEAVDDSQLPKDRFSAERLKGVDSTLKIQPAELGDSAVYLCASSPRTSGIYEQFFGPGTRLTVL.

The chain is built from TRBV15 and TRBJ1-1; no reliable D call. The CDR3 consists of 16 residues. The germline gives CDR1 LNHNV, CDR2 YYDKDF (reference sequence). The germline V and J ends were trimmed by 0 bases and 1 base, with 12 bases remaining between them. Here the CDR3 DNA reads TGTGCCACCAGCAGAGACCGGGGTTTAGGGAACACTGAAGCTTTCTTT. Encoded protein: CATSRDRGLGNTEAFF.